A selection of T cell receptor beta chains follows, all from one sample in a study of T cells in Graves' hyperthyroidism and ophthalmopathy. TCRdb ran MiXCR on the multiplex PCR reads and lists one entry per CDR3 protein. The table lists about 480,000 distinct CDR3 sequences, approximately 14% of them singletons, with around 17% in the top ten. Sequencing was carried out using blood. These receptors were collected from a woman aged 18-30 years with Graves' hyperthyroidism. CDR3s include the opening cysteine and the closing phenylalanine or tryptophan. The D gene is left open where the match is weak. Part of the rows lack a size; the others show once, few, many or a class for expanded clones.

D: TRBD2; V: TRBV2; J: TRBJ2-1; size: many; CDR3: CASSTGGGNEQFF; DNA: TGTGCCAGCAGTACGGGGGGGGGGAATGAGCAGTTCTTC
D: -; V: TRBV20-1; J: TRBJ2-7; size: many; CDR3: CSARGSEQYF; DNA: TGCAGTGCTAGAGGGAGCGAGCAGTACTTC
D: -; V: TRBV11-1; J: TRBJ1-4; size: many; CDR3: CASSAGRDPTNEKLFF; DNA: TGTGCCAGCAGCGCCGGGAGGGACCCAACTAATGAAAAACTGTTTTTT
D: -; V: TRBV20-1; J: TRBJ2-1; size: -; CDR3: CSAPTGAGSYDEQFF; DNA: TGCAGTGCCCCGACCGGGGCCGGCTCCTACGATGAGCAGTTCTTC
D: TRBD2; V: TRBV25-1; J: TRBJ2-3; size: -; CDR3: CASSVSGNSRLAESLTDTQYF; DNA: TGTGCCAGCAGTGTAAGTGGGAACAGCCGACTAGCGGAAAGCCTCACAGATACGCAGTATTTT
D: -; V: TRBV4-1; J: TRBJ2-1; size: few; CDR3: CASRGLVRVSNEQFF; DNA: TGCGCCAGCAGGGGTCTAGTGAGGGTTTCCAATGAGCAGTTCTTC
D: -; V: TRBV4-1; J: TRBJ2-2; size: -; CDR3: CASRRALGTGELFF; DNA: TGCGCCAGCCGGAGGGCCCTCGGGACCGGGGAGCTGTTTTTT
D: -; V: TRBV20-1; J: TRBJ2-3; size: many; CDR3: CSARPLEVITDTQYF; DNA: TGCAGTGCTAGACCACTGGAGGTTATCACAGATACGCAGTATTTT
D: -; V: TRBV2; J: TRBJ1-1; size: many; CDR3: CASRVIPWEGAFF; DNA: TGTGCCAGCAGAGTTATCCCCTGGGAAGGGGCTTTCTTT
D: -; V: TRBV30; J: TRBJ1-2; size: many; CDR3: CAWSPGHYGYTF; DNA: TGTGCCTGGAGTCCGGGCCATTATGGCTACACCTTC
D: TRBD2; V: TRBV6-5; J: TRBJ2-2; size: -; CDR3: CASSYSTSGMAGELFF; DNA: TGTGCCAGCAGTTACTCGACTAGCGGGATGGCCGGGGAGCTGTTTTTT
D: -; V: TRBV12-3/TRBV12-4; J: TRBJ2-2; size: many; CDR3: CASSLQVAGELFF; DNA: TGTGCCAGCAGTTTACAGGTTGCCGGGGAGCTGTTTTTT
D: TRBD1; V: TRBV6-1; J: TRBJ1-5; size: few; CDR3: CASRNRGSNQPQHF; DNA: TGTGCCAGCAGGAACAGGGGAAGCAATCAGCCCCAGCATTTT
D: -; V: TRBV18; J: TRBJ1-1; size: many; CDR3: CASSRRGNTEAFF; DNA: TGTGCCAGCTCACGCAGGGGGAACACTGAAGCTTTCTTT
D: -; V: TRBV30; J: TRBJ1-1; size: -; CDR3: CAWVKGVAEDEAFF; DNA: TGTGCCTGGGTGAAAGGAGTTGCCGAGGATGAAGCTTTCTTT
D: -; V: TRBV12-3/TRBV12-4; J: TRBJ2-5; size: many; CDR3: CASSLGKRGSQETQYF; DNA: TGTGCCAGCAGTTTAGGAAAGAGGGGGTCCCAAGAGACCCAGTACTTC
D: -; V: TRBV29-1; J: TRBJ2-3; size: many; CDR3: CSVGARLSTDTQYF; DNA: TGCAGCGTAGGGGCCAGGCTAAGCACAGATACGCAGTATTTT
D: -; V: TRBV7-2; J: TRBJ1-1; size: many; CDR3: CASSSDLATEAFF; DNA: TGTGCCAGCAGCTCCGACTTGGCCACTGAAGCTTTCTTT
D: -; V: TRBV12-5; J: TRBJ2-3; size: -; CDR3: CASGLGLTTSTDTQYF; DNA: TGTGCTAGTGGTTTGGGACTCACCACTAGCACAGATACGCAGTATTTT
D: -; V: TRBV5-5; J: TRBJ1-2; size: many; CDR3: CASSLLLGGAGNDGYTF; DNA: TGTGCCAGCAGCTTACTTTTGGGGGGGGCAGGGAACGATGGCTACACCTTC
D: TRBD2; V: TRBV9; J: TRBJ2-3; size: few; CDR3: CASSATGGGTDTQYF; DNA: TGTGCCAGCAGCGCGACGGGAGGGGGAACGGATACGCAGTATTTT
D: TRBD1; V: TRBV13; J: TRBJ2-5; size: many; CDR3: CASSYDRDRGETQYF; DNA: TGTGCCAGCAGCTACGACCGGGACAGAGGGGAGACCCAGTACTTC
D: TRBD1; V: TRBV3-1; J: TRBJ2-3; size: many; CDR3: CASSQDLRTGRDTQYF; DNA: TGTGCCAGCAGCCAAGATCTCCGGACAGGGCGAGATACGCAGTATTTT
D: -; V: TRBV4-2; J: TRBJ2-3; size: -; CDR3: CASSHYRDRDTQYF; DNA: TGTGCCAGCAGCCATTACCGGGACCGTGATACGCAGTATTTT
D: -; V: TRBV11-2; J: TRBJ2-2; size: many; CDR3: CASSFGDRSTGELFF; DNA: TGTGCCAGCAGCTTCGGAGACAGGTCCACCGGGGAGCTGTTTTTT
D: -; V: TRBV15; J: TRBJ2-3; size: many; CDR3: CATNRVSTDTQYF; DNA: TGTGCCACCAACAGGGTTAGCACAGATACGCAGTATTTT
D: TRBD1; V: TRBV30; J: TRBJ1-1; size: few; CDR3: CAWRRDSYTEAFF; DNA: TGTGCCTGGAGGCGGGACAGCTACACTGAAGCTTTCTTT
D: -; V: TRBV30; J: TRBJ2-3; size: many; CDR3: CAWSVSRSTDTQYF; DNA: TGTGCCTGGAGTGTGAGTAGAAGCACAGATACGCAGTATTTT
D: -; V: TRBV20-1; J: TRBJ2-5; size: few; CDR3: CSALHDSQETQYF; DNA: TGCAGTGCTTTGCATGACAGCCAAGAGACCCAGTACTTC
D: -; V: TRBV12-3/TRBV12-4; J: TRBJ1-6; size: many; CDR3: CASSLWQGNTPLHF; DNA: TGTGCCAGCAGTTTATGGCAGGGGAATACACCCCTCCACTTT
D: TRBD1; V: TRBV19; J: TRBJ1-4; size: -; CDR3: CASSIGTGLEKLFF; DNA: TGTGCCAGTAGTATTGGGACAGGGCTTGAAAAACTGTTTTTT
D: -; V: TRBV5-1; J: TRBJ1-4; size: many; CDR3: CASSKGGGEKLFF; DNA: TGCGCCAGCAGCAAGGGAGGAGGTGAAAAACTGTTTTTT
D: -; V: TRBV3-1; J: TRBJ1-2; size: few; CDR3: CASSHEPTGYTF; DNA: TGTGCCAGCAGCCACGAACCCACGGGCTACACCTTC
D: -; V: TRBV29-1; J: TRBJ2-1; size: many; CDR3: CSVADNEQFF; DNA: TGCAGCGTTGCGGACAATGAGCAGTTCTTC
D: -; V: TRBV2; J: TRBJ1-1; size: many; CDR3: CASSVGLGNTEAFF; DNA: TGTGCCAGCAGCGTAGGACTGGGAAACACTGAAGCTTTCTTT
D: TRBD2; V: TRBV6-5; J: TRBJ2-1; size: many; CDR3: CASSYLLAGVGNEQFF; DNA: TGTGCCAGCAGTTACCTCCTAGCGGGAGTCGGCAATGAGCAGTTCTTC
D: -; V: TRBV4-1; J: TRBJ1-5; size: few; CDR3: CASSQDNWSNQPQHF; DNA: TGCGCCAGCAGCCAAGATAATTGGAGCAATCAGCCCCAGCATTTT
D: -; V: TRBV12-5; J: TRBJ2-3; size: few; CDR3: CASGLATGRTQYF; DNA: TGTGCTAGTGGTTTGGCGACGGGGCGTACGCAGTATTTT
D: -; V: TRBV5-5; J: TRBJ1-1; size: many; CDR3: CASSLIRGERGTEAFF; DNA: TGTGCCAGCAGCTTGATTAGGGGGGAGAGAGGAACTGAAGCTTTCTTT
D: -; V: TRBV3-1; J: TRBJ2-2; size: many; CDR3: CASSPFLLGTNTGELFF; DNA: TGTGCCAGCAGCCCTTTTCTTCTGGGCACGAACACCGGGGAGCTGTTTTTT
D: -; V: TRBV19; J: TRBJ1-5; size: many; CDR3: CASSIDLSAGYNQPQHF; DNA: TGTGCCAGTAGTATAGATCTATCGGCAGGGTACAATCAGCCCCAGCATTTT